One sample yielded the 32 T cell receptor beta chains listed below, sequenced in a study of shared T cell receptors in the human thymus. Some clones are missing from TCRdb's copy, which holds only in-frame ones; the method was immunoSEQ multiplex PCR. The table has hundreds of thousands of clones, approximately 88% seen once; the top ten hold about 0.01%. These data were also filed under a second study, of human thymus T cells.

Sequencing used thymocytes. Receptors originate from a boy under three years old with a congenital heart defect.

About this clone itself: Other DNA sequences in this specimen translate into the identical CDR3. The genes are TRBV20-1 and TRBJ1-2; D gene unclear. CDR1 and CDR2 (germline): DFQATT, SNEGSKA (reference sequence). V was pared by 1 base and J by 6 bases, with 6 bases between. This CDR3 has 11 residues. CDR3 region: CSARGADGYTF. Written as DNA, the CDR3 is TGCAGTGCTAGAGGGGCAGATGGCTACACCTTC.

The V gene is TRBV19, the J gene TRBJ2-7, with 10 bases aligning to TRBD1. The CDR3 spans 14 residues. Germline CDR1 reads LNHDA; CDR2 reads SQIVND (reference sequence). V shed 4 bases, J shed 3 bases, and the junction held 3 bases outside the gene matches. The CDR3 protein is CASSTDRGVYEQYF. CDR3 nucleotides: TGTGCCAGTAGTACGGACAGGGGGGTCTACGAGCAGTACTTC.

About this clone itself: Compared with germline, one end of the junction differs, possibly owing to a read error. V is TRBV7-7 and J is TRBJ1-2; TRBD1 aligns across 9 bases. Germline loops: CDR1 SSHAT, CDR2 FNYEAQ (reference sequence). The CDR3 runs 13 residues. The CDR3 bases are TGTGCTAGCAGCTCTACAGGGGGCGATGGCTACACCTTC. Translated, it gives CASSSTGGDGYTF.

This sequence joins TRBV15 and TRBJ2-5, with a weak D call TRBD2 (5 bases). Germline loops: CDR1 LNHNV, CDR2 YYDKDF (reference sequence). The CDR3 consists of 14 residues. Trimming stripped 8 bases from V and 5 bases from J, with 18 bases between. In DNA form, the CDR3 reads TGTGCCACCGCCCCCCTCCCTACGGGGGAGACCCAGTACTTC. Amino acids: CATAPLPTGETQYF. Combining the CDR3 with reference TRBV15 and TRBJ2-5 gives the whole variable domain DAMVIQNPRYQVTQFGKPVTLSCSQTLNHNVMYWYQQKSSQAPKLLFHYYDKDFNNEADTPDNFQSRRPNTSFCFLDIRSPGLGDTAMYLCATAPLPTGETQYFGPGTRLLVL.

CDR3: CASSLGAIYEQYF. The CDR3 DNA follows: TGTGCCAGCAGTTTGGGGGCTATCTACGAGCAGTACTTC. The chain recombines TRBV27 with TRBJ2-7; D may be TRBD1 (6 bases). The CDR3 extends over 13 amino acids. Germline lookup yields CDR1 MNHEY and CDR2 SMNVEV (reference sequence). V was cut by 3 bases and J by 3 bases, with 9 bases left in between.

The chain has TRBV6-5 and TRBJ2-1, with 7 bases that match TRBD2. J gave up 4 bases and V 0 bases, and 3 bases lay outside the gene matches. Germline V gene data show CDR1 as MNHEY and CDR2 as SVGAGI. This CDR3 spans 15 amino acids. CDR3 bases: TGTGCCAGCAGTTACTCGGGGACTACATACAATGAGCAGTTCTTC. This translates into CASSYSGTTYNEQFF.

In the case of this clone: Other DNA sequences from this sample encode an identical CDR3 as well. This chain uses TRBV6-5 with TRBJ1-4; tentatively, D is TRBD1 (6 bases). This CDR3 contains 14 residues. Germline assignment: CDR1 MNHEY and CDR2 SVGAGI. V lost 3 bases and J 8 bases, leaving 13 bases between the germline ends. The CDR3 here is CASSYVGGAEKLFF. Written as DNA, the CDR3 is TGTGCCAGCAGTTATGTGGGGGGGGCCGAAAAACTGTTTTTT.

The chain carries TRBV5-6 and TRBJ2-7; 10 positions agree with TRBD2. The CDR3 length is 15 residues. V was pared by 3 bases and J by 4 bases, with 7 bases of the junction left unmatched. CDR1 and CDR2 (germline): SGHDT, YYEEEE. The CDR3 protein is CASSWGTGLAYEQYF. The CDR3 DNA sequence: TGTGCCAGCAGCTGGGGAACGGGACTAGCGTACGAGCAGTACTTC. The full variable domain, completed using reference TRBV5-6 and TRBJ2-7, is DAGVTQSPTHLIKTRGQQVTLRCSPKSGHDTVSWYQQALGQGPQFIFQYYEEEERQRGNFPDRFSGHQFPNYSSELNVNALLLGDSALYLCASSWGTGLAYEQYFGPGTRLTVT.

V usage is TRBV2 and J usage is TRBJ2-1, with D perhaps TRBD2 (6 bases). The germline V gene has CDR1 SNHLY and CDR2 FYNNEI. Trimming pared 1 base from V and 4 bases from J, leaving 14 bases between. The CDR3 totals 16 residues. The CDR3, as DNA: TGTGCCAGCAGTGAAGTCCCCGGGACTTCGTACAATGAGCAGTTCTTC. Its translation is CASSEVPGTSYNEQFF.

Only one count was recorded for this clone. This sequence joins TRBV7-2 and TRBJ2-5; 7 bases fit TRBD2. Trimming cost V 7 bases and J 5 bases; bases outside gene matches: 16. The CDR3 is 16 amino acids. Per germline, CDR1 SGHTA and CDR2 FQGNSA. CDR3: CASNPREGGDGETQYF. The CDR3 DNA reads TGTGCCAGCAACCCGAGGGAGGGAGGAGATGGCGAGACCCAGTACTTC.

The chain joins TRBV19 to TRBJ2-1; TRBD2 aligns across 14 bases. In germline, CDR1 is LNHDA, CDR2 SQIVND (reference sequence). The CDR3 sequence is 16 residues long. Germline trimming cut 4 bases from V and 3 bases from J; bases unmatched to any gene: 2. The CDR3 here is CASSKGLAGVYNEQFF. The CDR3 DNA is TGTGCCAGTAGTAAGGGACTAGCGGGGGTCTACAATGAGCAGTTCTTC.

The chain recombines TRBV4-3 with TRBJ1-2; possibly TRBD1 for D (6 bases). Germline CDR1 and CDR2: LGHNA and YSLEER. The CDR3 is made up of 13 amino acids. V lost 0 bases, J lost 8 bases, and 10 bases lay in between. Here the CDR3 reads CASSQDGQGGYTF. DNA for the CDR3: TGCGCCAGCAGCCAAGACGGCCAGGGGGGCTACACCTTC.

The table lists this clone with a count of one. CDR3 nucleotides: TGTGCCTGGAGTGCCGCCGTGGGCGGGAGTGGGCGGTACCAAGAGACCCAGTACTTC. It codes for CAWSAAVGGSGRYQETQYF. The chain employs TRBV30 and TRBJ2-5; 7 bases are shared with TRBD2. With V trimmed by 1 base and J by 0 bases, 17 bases remained unmatched. The CDR3 is 19 amino acids. Germline-derived CDR1 and CDR2 are GTSNPN and SVGIG (reference sequence).

The chain employs TRBV7-8 and TRBJ2-5; maybe TRBD2 (5 bases). Trimming shortened V by 7 bases and J by 1 base, and 10 bases separated the two germline ends. The length of the CDR3 is 13 residues. Germline V gene data show CDR1 as SGHVS and CDR2 as FQNEAQ. The CDR3 spells CASMSSFQETQYF. The DNA of the CDR3 is TGTGCCAGCATGTCTAGCTTCCAAGAGACCCAGTACTTC.

The V and J genes are TRBV4-1 and TRBJ2-3, with 7 bases matching TRBD2. J was trimmed by 7 bases and V by 0 bases; bases with no gene match: 10. The CDR3 totals 16 residues. CDR1 and CDR2 from the germline V gene are MGHRA and YSYEKL. CDR3 in DNA: TGCGCCAGCAGCCAAGAGAGGAGAAGCGGGGTGAATACGCAGTATTTT. The encoded protein is CASSQERRSGVNTQYF.

V usage is TRBV28 and J usage is TRBJ2-3, with D possibly matching TRBD2 (6 bases). V dropped 7 bases and J dropped 2 bases, with 22 bases sitting between them. The CDR3 is 17 residues long. Germline CDR1 is MDHEN and CDR2 is SYDVKM. CDR3 loop: CASTQKPHGTFTDTQYF. The DNA of the CDR3 is TGTGCCAGCACCCAAAAACCTCATGGGACTTTCACAGATACGCAGTATTTT.

The V call is TRBV7-2, the J call TRBJ2-5; 10 positions match TRBD1. CDR1 and CDR2 from the germline V gene are SGHTA and FQGNSA. CDR3 size: 18 residues. J was trimmed by 5 bases and V by 1 base; bases with no gene match: 13. CDR3 DNA: TGTGCCAGCAGCTTAGTGGGACAGGGGATCTTTGGGCGGGAGACCCAGTACTTC. The encoded protein is CASSLVGQGIFGRETQYF.

The chain joins TRBV5-4 to TRBJ2-7; 8 bases fit TRBD1. The length of the CDR3 is 14 residues. The junction had 12 bases not matched to a gene; V was cut back by 4 bases and J by 9 bases. CDR1 and CDR2 (germline): SGHNT, YYREEE (reference sequence). The CDR3, as DNA: TGTGCCAGCAGCGTGGACAGGGCTCTCCTCGGGCAGTACTTC. Its protein product is CASSVDRALLGQYF.

V is TRBV5-1 and J is TRBJ2-5; TRBD2 is a possible D gene (5 bases). Germline values: CDR1 SGHRS, CDR2 YFSETQ. CDR3 size: 15 residues. Trimming removed 2 bases from V and 2 bases from J, with 13 bases in between. The CDR3 region is CASSFIRGLQETQYF. The DNA of the CDR3 is TGCGCCAGCAGCTTTATTCGCGGGCTTCAAGAGACCCAGTACTTC.

The V gene is TRBV7-8, the J gene TRBJ1-1; weak D call: TRBD1 (5 bases). The germline V gene has CDR1 SGHVS and CDR2 FQNEAQ. V lost 5 bases and J lost 5, with 18 bases in between. The CDR3 consists of 15 residues. CDR3 coding DNA: TGTGCCAGCAGCGTGGGGGGGGGAAGAAGTACTGAAGCTTTCTTT. This gives the protein CASSVGGGRSTEAFF.

This clone showed up just once. Here the CDR3 DNA reads TGTGCCAGCAGGTTGACTAGCGGGTCCTACAATGAGCAGTTCTTC. Its protein is CASRLTSGSYNEQFF. The rearrangement links TRBV2 to TRBJ2-1; 10 nucleotides align to TRBD2. Germline lookup yields CDR1 SNHLY and CDR2 FYNNEI. Trimming at V came to 6 bases and at J to 1 base, leaving 3 bases not matched to a gene. The CDR3 loop spans 15 amino acids.

The chain combines TRBV6-6 with TRBJ2-7, with a weak D call TRBD1 (6 bases). V was cut by 3 bases and J by 1 base, with 13 bases left in between. Germline assignment: CDR1 MNHNY and CDR2 SVGAGI (reference sequence). The CDR3 totals 15 residues. The CDR3 DNA reads as TGTGCCAGCAGTTATCGCAGGGGCGCATCCTACGAGCAGTACTTC. Translating it yields CASSYRRGASYEQYF.

The rearrangement uses TRBV2 and TRBJ2-7, with D uncertain. Trimming cost V 1 base and J 2 bases, with 12 bases left between them. Germline V gives CDR1 SNHLY, CDR2 FYNNEI. The CDR3 extends over 15 amino acids. The CDR3 DNA follows: TGTGCCAGCAGTGAAGGGGCGAGATCTACCTACGAGCAGTACTTC. Residues: CASSEGARSTYEQYF.

J is TRBJ2-1 and V is TRBV9; weak D call: TRBD1 (5 bases). The CDR3 has 16 amino acids. Trimming removed 1 base at V and 2 bases at J, with 13 bases between. The germline V gene encodes CDR1 SGDLS and CDR2 YYNGEE. CDR3 in amino acids: CASSVLKTVAYNEQFF. The CDR3 DNA sequence: TGTGCCAGCAGCGTACTCAAGACAGTAGCCTACAATGAGCAGTTCTTC.

The chain couples TRBV5-4 to TRBJ2-4; D is possibly TRBD2 (6 bases). The CDR3 totals 15 residues. The germline CDR1 and CDR2 sequences are SGHNT and YYREEE (reference sequence). V was trimmed by 1 base and J by 9 bases, leaving 17 bases between them. In nucleotides, the CDR3 is TGTGCCAGCAGCTTGACGGGGGTGGCTTTGGGCATTCAGTACTTC. It encodes CASSLTGVALGIQYF.

The chain links TRBV6-1 to TRBJ1-1; 8 bases fit TRBD1. Germline trimming cut 6 bases from V and 4 bases from J; bases unmatched to any gene: 7. The CDR3 loop spans 14 amino acids. Germline V gene lookup returns CDR1 MNHNS and CDR2 SASEGT. CDR3 DNA sequence: TGTGCCAGCAGAGTGCATACAGGGGGCACTGAAGCTTTCTTT. This encodes CASRVHTGGTEAFF.

The gene calls are TRBV7-8 and TRBJ1-3; D possibly corresponds to TRBD1 (5 bases). V was shortened by 1 base and J by 0 bases, with 13 bases between the two germline ends. Germline lookup yields CDR1 SGHVS and CDR2 FQNEAQ. CDR3 length: 17 residues. The CDR3 region has the DNA TGTGCCAGCAGCTTAGATCGGGGGAAGAGCTCTGGAAACACCATATATTTT. Its translation is CASSLDRGKSSGNTIYF.

The CDR3 is CASSHRADRDSLYNEQFF. The CDR3 DNA follows: TGCGCCAGCAGCCATCGCGCGGACCGGGACTCCCTCTACAATGAGCAGTTCTTC. The chain carries TRBV4-3 and TRBJ2-1, with a tentative D call TRBD2 (6 bases). V was clipped by 3 bases and J by 3 bases, with 21 bases between them. The germline gives CDR1 LGHNA, CDR2 YSLEER. This CDR3 has 18 residues.

The gene calls are TRBV19 and TRBJ2-6, with 8 bases aligning to TRBD1. CDR3 length: 14 residues. Germline V gene data show CDR1 as LNHDA and CDR2 as SQIVND (reference sequence). Trimming at V came to 7 bases and at J to 2 bases, leaving 1 base not matched to a gene. The CDR3 region is CASTDRAGANVLTF. Here the CDR3 DNA reads TGTGCCAGTACGGACAGGGCTGGGGCCAACGTCCTGACTTTC.

The chain's CDR3 is CASSQDVHYEQYF. The DNA for the CDR3 is TGCGCCAGCAGCCAAGATGTCCACTACGAGCAGTACTTC. The chain combines TRBV4-1 with TRBJ2-7; no clear D gene. Trimming stripped 0 bases from V and 3 bases from J, with 6 bases between. The CDR3 has 13 residues. Per the germline V gene, CDR1 is MGHRA and CDR2 is YSYEKL.

This chain uses TRBV5-1 with TRBJ2-5, with TRBD2 identical over 7 bases. Germline CDR1 and CDR2: SGHRS and YFSETQ. With V trimmed by 3 bases and J by 5 bases, 1 base remained unmatched. This CDR3 has 12 amino acids. CDR3 sequence reads: CASSWRGETQYF. Written as DNA, the CDR3 is TGCGCCAGCAGCTGGCGGGGGGAGACCCAGTACTTC.

This chain joins TRBV18 and TRBJ2-5; D perhaps matches TRBD2 (5 bases). Germline CDR1 reads KGHSH; CDR2 reads LQKENI. The ends were cut back, 3 bases at V and 1 base at J, with 15 bases in the middle. CDR3 size: 16 residues. CDR3 coding DNA: TGTGCCAGCTCACCCCGAGGGAAGGTCTCCCAAGAGACCCAGTACTTC. It specifies CASSPRGKVSQETQYF.